The 23 T cell receptor beta chains below come from one sample, sequenced in a study of control samples from healthy donors and cancer patients. Sequencing was performed with immunoSEQ multiplex PCR; in TCRdb, only in-frame clones are kept and a portion is missing. The table includes 70,000 to 100,000 clones, about nine tenths detected once. Input material: blood. Source of these receptors: a man aged 50-59 years in good health.

The table lists this clone with a count of one. The V gene is TRBV6-6, the J gene TRBJ1-6, with TRBD1 identical over 9 bases. The CDR3 is made up of 16 amino acids. The V segment lost 4 bases and the J segment 7 bases; nucleotides outside the gene matches: 8. Germline loops: CDR1 MNHNY, CDR2 SVGAGI (reference sequence). CDR3 in amino acids: CASSSFATGGNSPLHF. CDR3 DNA sequence: TGTGCCAGCAGTTCTTTCGCGACAGGGGGAAATTCACCCCTCCACTTT.

J is TRBJ2-3 and V is TRBV6-5; D might be TRBD2 (5 bases). This CDR3 region has 15 residues. The germline CDR1 and CDR2 sequences are MNHEY and SVGAGI. V was trimmed by 5 bases and J by 3 bases, leaving 15 bases between them. The CDR3 DNA sequence: TGTGCCAGCAGTAGGAGCGATGGAGGTACAGATACGCAGTATTTT. Protein sequence: CASSRSDGGTDTQYF.

The chain links TRBV27 to TRBJ1-2; tentatively, D is TRBD1 (6 bases). CDR3 size: 16 residues. CDR1 and CDR2 from the germline V gene are MNHEY and SMNVEV (reference sequence). Deletions cut 8 bases from V and 4 bases from J, with 23 bases between. For the CDR3, the DNA is TGTGCCAGCCAGCACCGGGCCACAACAGGGTCCTATGGCTACACCTTC. Its protein is CASQHRATTGSYGYTF.

This chain connects TRBV3-1 (or the pseudogene TRBV3-2) to TRBJ1-1; D is ambiguous. Trimming cost V 4 bases and J 7 bases, with 16 bases left between them. The CDR3 has 14 residues. Germline CDR1 and CDR2: LGHDT and YNNKEL (reference sequence). CDR3 nucleotide sequence: TGTGCCAGCAGCCTAACAGTGAAATGGGGTGAAGCTTTCTTT. Translated: CASSLTVKWGEAFF.

The chain uses TRBV6-2 or TRBV6-3 and TRBJ2-4; possible D gene TRBD1, 5 bases. Germline V CDR1 and CDR2: MNHEY, SVGEGT. V was clipped by 5 bases and J by 8 bases, with 10 bases between them. The CDR3 length is 12 residues. The chain's CDR3 is CASSTLGDIQYF. CDR3 coding DNA: TGTGCCAGCAGTACCCTAGGGGACATTCAGTACTTC.

The rearrangement links TRBV5-4 to TRBJ2-3, with no clear D. Trimming left V 0 bases short and J 4 bases short, with 6 bases between. Germline assignment: CDR1 SGHNT and CDR2 YYREEE (reference sequence). CDR3 size: 13 residues. The chain's CDR3 is CASSLGRSDTQYF. CDR3 bases: TGTGCCAGCAGCTTGGGGCGTTCAGATACGCAGTATTTT.

The chain combines TRBV24-1 with TRBJ1-1; no clear D. Germline-derived CDR1 and CDR2 are KGHDR and SFDVKD. The V and J ends lost 4 bases and 1 base respectively, with 3 bases between them. This CDR3 has 12 residues. The CDR3 DNA reads as TGTGCCACCAGTGACCCGAACACTGAAGCTTTCTTT. Its translation: CATSDPNTEAFF.

This rearrangement joins TRBV29-1 to TRBJ1-1, with 9 bases fitting TRBD1. Trimming removed 5 bases from V and 5 bases from J; junction bases left unmatched: 12. Germline V gene sequence: CDR1 SQVTM, CDR2 ANQGSEA. This CDR3 is built from 15 residues. The CDR3 DNA reads as TGCAGCGTTAGGATGCTAGACAGGGGGGGAACTGAAGCTTTCTTT. Protein sequence: CSVRMLDRGGTEAFF.

This sequence joins TRBV6-6 and TRBJ1-5, with a possible D match to TRBD1 (6 bases). Germline assignment: CDR1 MNHNY and CDR2 SVGAGI (reference sequence). V gave up 6 bases and J gave up 3 bases, with 18 bases separating them. This CDR3 region has 16 residues. The CDR3, as DNA: TGTGCCAGCAGACCACAGGGTACGACAAACAATCAGCCCCAGCATTTT. Translating gives CASRPQGTTNNQPQHF.

This chain connects TRBV7-2 to TRBJ2-5, with no clear D. Trimming took off 5 bases at V and 5 bases at J, with 12 bases between the two ends. This CDR3 spans 13 amino acids. The germline gives CDR1 SGHTA, CDR2 FQGNSA. The CDR3 protein is CASSPPIGETQYF. CDR3 in DNA: TGTGCCAGCAGCCCTCCGATTGGGGAGACCCAGTACTTC.

The chain uses TRBV7-9 and TRBJ1-6; D is ambiguous. The CDR3 is 14 amino acids. In germline, CDR1 is SEHNR, CDR2 FQNEAQ (reference sequence). Between the trimmed V and J ends, which lost 4 bases and 4 bases, there was a span of 8 bases. For the CDR3, the DNA is TGTGCCAGCAGCTCGGACGCTTATAATTCACCCCTCCACTTT. Translating gives CASSSDAYNSPLHF.

The chain couples TRBV2 to TRBJ2-1; D might be TRBD1 or TRBD2, each matching 5 bases. Germline CDR1 is SNHLY and CDR2 is FYNNEI. This CDR3 comprises 16 residues. The V and J ends lost 6 bases and 7 bases respectively, with 22 bases between them. The CDR3 nucleotides read TGTGCCAGCAGGGGCTTAACACGGAGCTGGGGGAATGAGCAGTTCTTC. This translates into CASRGLTRSWGNEQFF.

V and J are TRBV14 and TRBJ1-2; D remains unclear. The CDR3 is made up of 11 amino acids. V was shortened by 1 base and J by 7 bases, with 4 bases between the two germline ends. Per germline, CDR1 SGHDN and CDR2 FVKESK. As DNA, the CDR3 is TGTGCCAGCAGCCAAGGGAGTGGCTACACCTTC. It is translated as CASSQGSGYTF.

DNA of the CDR3: TGTGCCAGCAGTTCGAATCAGCCCCAGCATTTT. It specifies CASSSNQPQHF. The rearrangement uses TRBV2 and TRBJ1-5; D is unresolved. The CDR3 loop spans 11 amino acids. The germline V and J ends were trimmed by 5 bases and 4 bases, with 3 bases remaining between them. CDR1 is SNHLY and CDR2 is FYNNEI in the germline V gene.

The genes are TRBV29-1 and TRBJ2-1; D gene uncertain. V lost 4 bases and J 5 bases, leaving 9 bases between the germline ends. CDR1 is SQVTM, CDR2 ANQGSEA, per germline. The CDR3 loop spans 12 amino acids. The chain's CDR3 is CSVVKGNNEQFF. CDR3 coding DNA: TGCAGCGTTGTGAAGGGAAACAATGAGCAGTTCTTC.

The chain carries TRBV6-5 and TRBJ2-1, with unresolved D. The germline V and J ends were trimmed by 4 bases and 7 bases, with 11 bases remaining between them. This CDR3 contains 13 residues. Germline-derived CDR1 and CDR2 are MNHEY and SVGAGI. The DNA of the CDR3 is TGTGCCAGCAGTTTTGAGCCTTGGAATGAGCAGTTCTTC. Protein: CASSFEPWNEQFF.

The rearrangement joins TRBV11-2 to TRBJ2-7, with D unclear. V was shortened by 0 bases and J by 3 bases, with 9 bases between the two germline ends. Germline V lookup: CDR1 SGHAT, CDR2 FQNNGV. The CDR3 runs to 14 residues. The chain's CDR3 is CASSLDRNDYEQYF. The CDR3 DNA reads as TGTGCCAGCAGCTTAGACAGGAATGACTACGAGCAGTACTTC.

The chain's CDR3 is CSAAWTAGNTIYF. CDR3 nucleotides: TGCAGCGCGGCTTGGACAGCTGGAAACACCATATATTTT. This chain connects TRBV29-1 to TRBJ1-3, with D perhaps TRBD1 (6 bases). CDR1 is SQVTM, CDR2 ANQGSEA, per germline. This CDR3 has 13 residues. The V end was cut by 7 bases, the J end by 2 bases, with 12 bases between.

This clone has only one observation. V usage is TRBV24-1 and J usage is TRBJ2-3, with TRBD2 matching over 11 bases. V trimming: 8 bases; J trimming: 0 bases; junction bases outside the gene matches: 9. Per germline, CDR1 KGHDR and CDR2 SFDVKD. The CDR3 contains 17 residues. This CDR3 is CATIIPGTSGSTDTQYF. The CDR3 DNA reads TGTGCCACCATCATCCCGGGGACTAGCGGAAGCACAGATACGCAGTATTTT.

The V and J genes are TRBV6-1 and TRBJ1-1; no definite D call. Trimming took 2 bases from V and 10 from J, leaving 11 bases between them. The germline V gene has CDR1 MNHNS and CDR2 SASEGT. The CDR3 has 12 residues. The CDR3 reads CASSEYPFGAFF. CDR3 DNA: TGTGCCAGCAGTGAATACCCCTTCGGAGCTTTCTTT.

V usage is TRBV9 and J usage is TRBJ1-6; a possible D gene is TRBD1 (5 bases). CDR3 length: 15 residues. Trimming shortened V by 0 bases and J by 6 bases, and 10 bases separated the two germline ends. In germline, CDR1 is SGDLS, CDR2 YYNGEE. The CDR3: CASSVGNGGNSPLHF. CDR3 sequence (DNA): TGTGCCAGCAGCGTAGGAAATGGGGGTAATTCACCCCTCCACTTT.

The chain links TRBV24-1 to TRBJ1-2, with unresolved D. Trimming cost V 2 bases and J 4 bases, with 7 bases left between them. The CDR3 sequence is 13 residues long. CDR1 KGHDR and CDR2 SFDVKD come from the germline V gene. The CDR3 is CATSDSSGYGYTF. The CDR3 DNA is TGTGCCACCAGTGATTCGTCTGGCTATGGCTACACCTTC.

CDR3 sequence (DNA): TGTGCCTGGACTAGACAGACAGCTAGCAGCTCCTACGAGCAGTACTTC. Its protein is CAWTRQTASSSYEQYF. The chain is built from TRBV30 and TRBJ2-7; possibly TRBD1 or TRBD2 for D (5 bases each). Germline CDR1 and CDR2: GTSNPN and SVGIG (reference sequence). CDR3 length: 16 amino acids. V was trimmed by 4 bases and J by 0 bases, leaving 19 bases between them.